The 21 T cell receptor beta chains listed next were all sequenced from one sample in a study of control samples from healthy donors and cancer patients. Measured with immunoSEQ multiplex PCR; TCRdb has only the in-frame clones, and not every one. The top ten hold approximately 3% of the sample, which has approximately 100,000 clones, roughly 92% seen once. The specimen sequenced was blood. These receptors were obtained from a human donor in good health. The donor label of this sample is uncertain.

The chain links TRBV15 to TRBJ1-6; perhaps TRBD1 as D (5 bases). Germline V gives CDR1 LNHNV, CDR2 YYDKDF (reference sequence). Deletions cut 5 bases from V and 4 bases from J, with 18 bases between. The CDR3 covers 17 residues. CDR3 sequence: CATSVRDGGPYNSPLHF. The CDR3 nucleotides are TGTGCCACCAGCGTCCGGGACGGCGGACCATATAATTCACCCCTCCACTTT.

V gene TRBV18 combines with J gene TRBJ1-5, with D perhaps matching TRBD1 (6 bases). The CDR3 is made up of 18 amino acids. Germline V lookup: CDR1 KGHSH, CDR2 LQKENI. Trimming left V 6 bases short and J 5 bases short, with 26 bases between. Here the CDR3 DNA reads TGTGCCAGCTCCCCCAGGAGGTCCTTAAGGGGGGATTATCAGCCCCAGCATTTT. Translating it yields CASSPRRSLRGDYQPQHF.

The chain carries TRBV19 and TRBJ2-7, with D possibly being TRBD1 or TRBD2 (5 bases each). Trimming stripped 5 bases from V and 1 base from J, with 9 bases between. Germline V gives CDR1 LNHDA, CDR2 SQIVND (reference sequence). The length of the CDR3 is 13 residues. CDR3 in DNA: TGTGCCAGTAGTTCAGGGAGTTCCTACGAGCAGTACTTC. Its protein is CASSSGSSYEQYF.

This rearrangement joins TRBV9 to TRBJ1-1; D is undetermined. The V end lost 0 bases, the J end lost 4 bases, and 13 bases lay between the germline ends. The CDR3 spans 15 residues. Germline V gene sequence: CDR1 SGDLS, CDR2 YYNGEE. CDR3 coding DNA: TGTGCCAGCAGCGTAGGCAAAGGGTGGGGCACTGAAGCTTTCTTT. It codes for CASSVGKGWGTEAFF.

The chain carries TRBV4-2 and TRBJ1-4; TRBD1 agrees at 7 bases. The CDR3 consists of 15 residues. Germline CDR1 is LGHNA and CDR2 is YNFKEQ. V gave up 1 base and J gave up 8 bases; unmatched junction bases: 7. The CDR3 DNA reads as TGTGCCAGCAGCCAAGCAGCGACAGGGAACGAAAAACTGTTTTTT. Protein product: CASSQAATGNEKLFF.

The chain joins TRBV19 to TRBJ1-5; the match to TRBD1 covers 7 bases. The junction had 16 bases not matched to a gene; V was cut back by 5 bases and J by 6 bases. The CDR3 runs 17 residues. Germline V lookup: CDR1 LNHDA, CDR2 SQIVND (reference sequence). DNA for the CDR3: TGTGCCAGTAGTGTGCCACAGGGGCGCGGACTAAGTCAGCCCCAGCATTTT. Protein sequence: CASSVPQGRGLSQPQHF. The full variable domain, rest sourced from reference TRBV19 and TRBJ1-5, is DGGITQSPKYLFRKEGQNVTLSCEQNLNHDAMYWYRQDPGQGLRLIYYSQIVNDFQKGDIAEGYSVSREKKESFPLTVTSAQKNPTAFYLCASSVPQGRGLSQPQHFGDGTRLSIL.

The rearrangement uses TRBV24-1 and TRBJ2-3, with 8 bases matching TRBD1. Germline lookup yields CDR1 KGHDR and CDR2 SFDVKD. The CDR3 is made up of 18 amino acids. V gave up 3 bases and J gave up 2 bases; unmatched junction bases: 12. The CDR3 region is CATSDPAGQGSPTDTQYF. CDR3 nucleotides: TGTGCCACCAGTGATCCCGCCGGACAGGGTTCCCCCACAGATACGCAGTATTTT.

The chain couples TRBV7-2 to TRBJ2-1; weak D call: TRBD2 (6 bases). Germline CDR1 and CDR2: SGHTA and FQGNSA. Trimming left V 5 bases short and J 11 bases short, with 13 bases between. The CDR3 spans 12 residues. The CDR3 here is CASSQGLPKQFF. DNA of the CDR3: TGTGCCAGCAGCCAAGGACTACCAAAGCAGTTCTTC.

The chain has TRBV19 and TRBJ2-1, with TRBD2 as a possible D gene (5 bases). Germline V gene lookup returns CDR1 LNHDA and CDR2 SQIVND (reference sequence). V lost 3 bases, J lost 0 bases, and 15 bases lay in between. This CDR3 contains 17 residues. Written as DNA, the CDR3 is TGTGCCAGTAGTATGCAGAGCGGTCTGAGCTCCTACAATGAGCAGTTCTTC. Protein: CASSMQSGLSSYNEQFF.

The J gene is TRBJ2-2, the V gene TRBV19, with unresolved D. V was clipped by 6 bases and J by 6 bases, with 5 bases between them. CDR3 size: 11 residues. The germline CDR1 and CDR2 sequences are LNHDA and SQIVND (reference sequence). CDR3 bases: TGTGCCAGTAGGGGCCCCGGGGAGCTGTTTTTT. It yields the protein CASRGPGELFF.

This chain connects TRBV27 to TRBJ2-1, with D possibly being TRBD1 (5 bases). Trimming pared 3 bases from V and 4 bases from J, leaving 22 bases between. The length of the CDR3 is 18 residues. Per the germline V gene, CDR1 is MNHEY and CDR2 is SMNVEV (reference sequence). CDR3 nucleotide sequence: TGTGCCAGCAGTTTGAGACAGCTTCAAGAACCCTTATACAATGAGCAGTTCTTC. The encoded protein is CASSLRQLQEPLYNEQFF.

The chain carries TRBV2 and TRBJ1-3; the match to TRBD1 covers 7 bases. Trimming removed 4 bases from V and 0 bases from J; junction bases left unmatched: 9. CDR1 is SNHLY, CDR2 FYNNEI, per germline. This CDR3 spans 17 amino acids. CDR3 residues: CASSANQQGSSGNTIYF. CDR3 nucleotide sequence: TGTGCCAGCAGTGCGAACCAACAGGGGTCCTCTGGAAACACCATATATTTT. Variable domain in full (rest from reference TRBV2 and TRBJ1-3): EPEVTQTPSHQVTQMGQEVILRCVPISNHLYFYWYRQILGQKVEFLVSFYNNEISEKSEIFDDQFSVERPDGSNFTLKIRSTKLEDSAMYFCASSANQQGSSGNTIYFGEGSWLTVV.

This chain uses TRBV24-1 with TRBJ2-1; D may be TRBD1 (6 bases). With 4 bases removed from V and 8 bases from J, the gap between germline ends came to 23 bases. In germline, CDR1 is KGHDR, CDR2 SFDVKD. The CDR3 runs to 17 residues. CDR3 loop: CATSDTSSPQGMYEQFF. The CDR3, as DNA: TGTGCCACCAGTGACACATCATCCCCCCAGGGGATGTATGAGCAGTTCTTC.

This rearrangement joins TRBV4-3 to TRBJ1-2, with a possible D match to TRBD1 (6 bases). CDR3 length equals 15 residues. Germline V CDR1 and CDR2: LGHNA, YSLEER. V lost 0 bases, J lost 4 bases, and 12 bases lay in between. The CDR3 region has the DNA TGCGCCAGCAGCCAAGATTCGGGACACATCTATGGCTACACCTTC. Its protein product is CASSQDSGHIYGYTF.

The chain carries TRBV5-1 and TRBJ1-6; D remains ambiguous. CDR1 is SGHRS, CDR2 YFSETQ, per germline. With 0 bases removed from V and 3 bases from J, the gap between germline ends came to 10 bases. The CDR3 runs to 16 residues. CDR3 loop: CASSLEQLSYNSPLHF. DNA for the CDR3: TGCGCCAGCAGCTTGGAACAGTTAAGCTATAATTCACCCCTCCACTTT.

The chain carries TRBV9 and TRBJ1-5; maybe TRBD1 (5 bases). Trimming left V 3 bases short and J 5 bases short, with 9 bases between. The CDR3 spans 13 residues. Germline V gives CDR1 SGDLS, CDR2 YYNGEE. The CDR3 DNA reads as TGTGCCAGCAGCGCGAGGGGTGATCAGCCCCAGCATTTT. Its protein is CASSARGDQPQHF.

The chain employs TRBV5-5 and TRBJ1-1; perhaps TRBD1 as D (6 bases). V was clipped by 2 bases and J by 0 bases, with 14 bases between them. The CDR3 is 16 residues long. Germline CDR1 is SGHKS and CDR2 is YYEKEE (reference sequence). Here the CDR3 reads CASSFRTDLMNTEAFF. For the CDR3, the DNA is TGTGCCAGCAGCTTCAGGACAGACCTAATGAACACTGAAGCTTTCTTT.

This chain uses TRBV5-6 with TRBJ2-1, with D hard to call. Per germline, CDR1 SGHDT and CDR2 YYEEEE. The CDR3 loop spans 14 amino acids. The V gene lost 1 base and the J gene lost 6 bases, with 11 bases spanning the gap. For the CDR3, the DNA is TGTGCCAGCAGCTTGCGTCCCCCCACCAATGAGCAGTTCTTC. It encodes CASSLRPPTNEQFF.

The rearrangement joins TRBV11-2 to TRBJ2-3; D not certain. Trimming removed 5 bases from V and 5 bases from J, with 17 bases in between. The length of the CDR3 is 15 residues. Germline V lookup: CDR1 SGHAT, CDR2 FQNNGV. The CDR3 DNA sequence: TGTGCCAGCAGCGTGACCCTAATAGGTAGAGATACGCAGTATTTT. Translating gives CASSVTLIGRDTQYF.

Notes on this clone: This sample includes further DNA sequences coding for the same CDR3. The chain joins TRBV28 to TRBJ2-3; D not certain. V lost 1 base, J lost 9 bases, and 5 bases lay in between. The CDR3 totals 11 residues. Germline CDR1 and CDR2: MDHEN and SYDVKM. The CDR3 DNA reads as TGTGCCAGCAGTTTATCGGACACGCAGTATTTT. Its protein is CASSLSDTQYF.

The chain joins TRBV23-1 to TRBJ2-7; D is uncertain. TRBV23-1 is classed as an ORF, of uncertain function. The CDR3 is 12 residues long. Trimming cost V 6 bases and J 4 bases, with 10 bases left between them. The CDR3 spells CASSNVGYEQYV. The DNA of the CDR3 is TGCGCCAGCAGCAATGTAGGATACGAGCAGTACGTC.